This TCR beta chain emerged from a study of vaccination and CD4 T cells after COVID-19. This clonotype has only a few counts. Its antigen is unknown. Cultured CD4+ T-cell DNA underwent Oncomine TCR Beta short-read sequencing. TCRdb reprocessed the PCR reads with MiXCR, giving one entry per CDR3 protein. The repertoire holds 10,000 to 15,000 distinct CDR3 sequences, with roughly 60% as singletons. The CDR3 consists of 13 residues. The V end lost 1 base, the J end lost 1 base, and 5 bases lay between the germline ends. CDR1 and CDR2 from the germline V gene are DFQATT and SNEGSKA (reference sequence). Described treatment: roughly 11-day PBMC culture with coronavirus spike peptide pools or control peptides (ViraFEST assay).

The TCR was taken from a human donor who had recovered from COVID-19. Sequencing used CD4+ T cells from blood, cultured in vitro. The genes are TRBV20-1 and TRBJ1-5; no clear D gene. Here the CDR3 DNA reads TGCAGTGCTAGAGTTAGCAGCAATCAGCCCCAGCATTTT. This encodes CSARVSSNQPQHF.